This T cell receptor (beta chain) was sequenced in a study of shared clonotypes between healthy human individuals (dated by TCRdb to the early 2020s). Some background on the complete study: Three men and two women, aged 18 to 49 years, made up the cohort. Blood TCR repertoires of a handful of healthy adults were deeply sequenced to estimate repertoire size and the extent of clonotype sharing between individuals. To increase sequencing depth and limit assay-specific biases, TCR repertoire library preparation and sequencing were carried out by different laboratories using diverse techniques. Leukapheresis yielded between about 0.85 and 9 billion PBMCs per donor. For each donor, CD4 naive and CD4 memory were each given three plates, CD8 naive was given two plates, and CD8 memory was given one plate. General study outcomes and caveats: Estimated clonotype richness was generally larger for naive than for memory subsets. Compared with non-shared clonotypes, clonotypes shared by all four sorted-subset donors had higher generation probabilities. The small number of donors limited the genetic and exposure-history diversity represented. Incomplete sequencing was indicated by rarefaction of sorted-subset datasets, despite the large sequencing depth. Across a handful of donors, approximately 4.9% of naive CD4, approximately 3.5% of naive CD8, about 2.3% of memory CD4, and 0.3% to 0.45% of memory CD8 clonotypes were shared. Sampling was restricted to blood, and TCR repertoires in tissues likely differ from the TCR repertoires found in blood. Pairwise subsampling led to the expectation that sequencing depth would affect the degree of clonotype sharing among donors.

The donors were healthy, HIV-negative adults with no recently reported acute infections or vaccinations. Every donor was a Caucasian adult living in Nashville, Tennessee, USA. CD4+ T cells were enriched by magnetic negative selection, after which naive cells were positively selected on CD45RA and the negative fraction was taken as the memory subset. Blood was collected by leukapheresis, and PBMCs were isolated by Ficoll-Histopaque density gradient centrifugation and then cryopreserved in liquid nitrogen vapor phase. Analytical flow cytometry was used to check the purity and quantity of each magnetically sorted T cell population. Genomic DNA was isolated from each sorted fraction and quantified by UV absorbance on a Nanodrop 2000c. Per the germline V gene, MNHEY is the CDR1 and SVGAGI is the CDR2. V lost 0 bases and J lost 7 bases; the stretch between them is 9 bases long. The CDR3 sequence holds 13 residues, the cysteine and phenylalanine included. Only the CDR3 part of the read is kept: 39 bases, read in frame from the first base.

A note on this clone: This clone's antigen is unknown. Base qualities are not recorded, but no much larger clone differs from it by a single base.

Using the deep immunoSEQ assay, TCR CDR3 regions were amplified from genomic DNA by multiplex PCR. For each cell subset, the extracted genomic DNA was distributed evenly across all wells of several immunoSEQ 96-well plates, and each plate served as one replicate. For sorted subsets, approximately 190 ng of genomic DNA, equivalent to 25,000 to 30,000 T cell genomes, went into each replicate PCR. Purified libraries were quantified with a Qubit 3.0 fluorometer, sized on a Bioanalyzer 2100, and re-quantified with the KAPA Library Quantification kit. Every immunoSEQ 96-well plate was sequenced on a separate single-read 150-cycle Illumina NextSeq 550 flow cell. The authors processed their data as follows. The immunoSEQ output contained only junctional sequences without quality scores, so filtering could not match that applied to full-length reads. Sequences were annotated with PyIR, a Python wrapper for IgBLAST v1.9, and V/J genes and CDR3 were assigned using IMGT germline references. Any read was removed if the V/J assignment was weak (E-value above 1e-6), the CDR3 was missing, or the read contained stop codons, out-of-frame junctions, or ambiguous translated residues. V3J clonotypes were defined as sequences sharing the same inferred V gene, J gene, and CDR3 amino acid sequence. Percentage overlap between repertoires was calculated by dividing the number of shared unique clonotypes by the size of the smaller repertoire. RTK rarefaction, the Chao1 estimator, and Recon v2.1 estimates of unobserved clonotypes were used to assess repertoire richness. OLGA was used to compute generation probabilities for all TCRbeta clonotypes that the gDNA method yielded from a handful of donors. TCRdb's version of the immuneACCESS table is confined to in-frame rearrangements and falls short of the full clone set. An unresolved V gene accounts for under half of the shortfall where checked; the remainder is of unknown origin. V, J and clone size are those of that table, while D and trimming were read from the DNA. The sample contains 2 million to 2.5 million clones, approximately 94% of them found a single time. Less than 0.15% of the sample is held by the ten biggest clonotypes.

The TCR comes from a man between 18 and 29 years old in good health. The receptor chain draws on TRBV6-5 and TRBJ1-2, and possibly TRBD1, on 5 matching bases. The sequencing sample was made of naive CD4+ T cells sorted from blood. This sample's cell subset or site label indicates: CD45RA+ positively selected. DNA sequence: TGTGCCAGCAGTTACTCTGGGGGACCTGGCTACACCTTC. It encodes CASSYSGGPGYTF.